These 6 T cell receptor beta chains originate from one sample sequenced in a study of T-cell reconstitution after alpha-beta-depleted transplantation in children. The library targeted TCRbeta and was prepared with unique molecular identifiers. TCRdb re-called the PCR reads with MiXCR, one entry per CDR3 protein. The repertoire holds about 610,000 distinct CDR3 sequences, with over 9.5% as singletons. Here the sequenced sample was PBMCs from the stem cell graft donor, taken from the stem cell graft. The origin of the receptors is a human donor who donated a stem cell graft to a child with acute myeloid leukemia.

Here the CDR3 reads CASSEGALSNQPQHF. The CDR3 bases are TGTGCCAGCAGTGAAGGAGCCCTTAGCAATCAGCCCCAGCATTTT. The rearrangement links TRBV2 to TRBJ1-5; D ambiguous. This CDR3 spans 15 amino acids. The germline CDR1 and CDR2 sequences are SNHLY and FYNNEI. Between the trimmed V and J ends, which lost 1 base and 0 bases, there was a span of 7 bases.

The chain uses TRBV28 and TRBJ2-5; D unclear. Trimming took off 3 bases at V and 0 bases at J, with 20 bases between the two ends. CDR1 and CDR2 from the germline V gene are MDHEN and SYDVKM. CDR3 length: 18 amino acids. The CDR3 region has the DNA TGTGCCAGCAGTTTCCCCAAAGACGGACGATTATACCAAGAGACCCAGTACTTC. Its translation is CASSFPKDGRLYQETQYF.

This clonotype was picked up many times. The V and J genes are TRBV5-1 and TRBJ2-1; the match to TRBD1 covers 8 bases. Trimming took 0 bases from V and 9 from J; bases not matched to a gene: 8. CDR3 size: 15 residues. Germline CDR1 and CDR2: SGHRS and YFSETQ. CDR3 region: CASSLAGQGAGEQFF. The DNA of the CDR3 is TGCGCCAGCAGCTTGGCCGGCCAGGGGGCGGGTGAGCAGTTCTTC. The full variable domain, in which reference TRBV5-1 and TRBJ2-1 provide the parts outside the CDR3, is KAGVTQTPRYLIKTRGQQVTLSCSPISGHRSVSWYQQTPGQGLQFLFEYFSETQRNKGNFPGRFSGRQFSNSRSEMNVSTLELGDSALYLCASSLAGQGAGEQFFGPGTRLTVL.

The rearrangement joins TRBV9 to TRBJ2-6; no definite D call. Trimming cost V 6 bases and J 5 bases, with 12 bases left between them. The CDR3 covers 14 residues. Germline V gives CDR1 SGDLS, CDR2 YYNGEE. As DNA, the CDR3 is TGTGCCAGCACCCAATCGGAGCGGGCCAACGTCCTGACTTTC. It yields the protein CASTQSERANVLTF.

Many counts were recorded for this clonotype. The V and J genes are TRBV6-2 or TRBV6-3 and TRBJ1-3; the D is unclear. The V end was cut by 7 bases, the J end by 0 bases, with 4 bases between. This CDR3 has 12 amino acids. Germline V gene data show CDR1 as MNHEY and CDR2 as SVGEGT. The CDR3 spells CASTSSGNTIYF. CDR3 in DNA: TGTGCCAGCACATCCTCTGGAAACACCATATATTTT.

This clonotype was picked up many times. The chain employs TRBV20-1 and TRBJ2-1, with 15 positions matching TRBD2. The V segment lost 3 bases and the J segment 1 base; nucleotides outside the gene matches: 7. Germline CDR1 reads DFQATT; CDR2 reads SNEGSKA (reference sequence). This CDR3 comprises 18 residues. The DNA for the CDR3 is TGCAGTGCTAGGCCGGGACTAGCGGGAGGACTTTCCTACAATGAGCAGTTCTTC. Encoded protein: CSARPGLAGGLSYNEQFF.